These 18 T cell receptor beta chains were all obtained from the same sample, sequenced in a study of cytotoxic CD8 clonotypes in ibrutinib-treated CLL. Generated by immunoSEQ multiplex PCR, the TCRdb table keeps only in-frame clones and is missing some. The top ten hold 10% to 15% of the sample, which has approximately 210,000 clones, about two thirds seen once. This specimen consisted of PBMCs, obtained after 24 months of ibrutinib treatment. These receptors all stem from a human donor with chronic lymphocytic leukemia.

This chain joins TRBV4-2 and TRBJ1-3, with D possibly TRBD1 on 6 matching bases. CDR1 is LGHNA, CDR2 YNFKEQ, per germline. The CDR3 covers 15 residues. Trimming took off 0 bases at V and 4 bases at J, with 10 bases between the two ends. The DNA for the CDR3 is TGTGCCAGCAGCCAAGAATGGACAGCAGGAAACACCATATATTTT. It is translated as CASSQEWTAGNTIYF.

The CDR3 bases are TGTGCCAGCAGCTTGTTCCAGTATGGGAGGGACCTCCAAGAGACCCAGTACTTC. Its protein is CASSLFQYGRDLQETQYF. The V gene is TRBV5-6, the J gene TRBJ2-5; the match to TRBD2 covers 7 bases. The CDR3 contains 18 residues. Germline V lookup: CDR1 SGHDT, CDR2 YYEEEE. V dropped 1 base and J dropped 1; count of bases not matched to a gene: 13.

This clone has just a few counts. The chain couples TRBV7-2 to TRBJ2-3; TRBD1 matches at 8 bases. The CDR3 extends over 14 amino acids. Germline V CDR1 and CDR2: SGHTA, FQGNSA. Trimming removed 5 bases from V and 4 bases from J; junction bases left unmatched: 5. The DNA for the CDR3 is TGTGCCAGCAGCGTAGGACAGGGATCAGATACGCAGTATTTT. This translates into CASSVGQGSDTQYF.

This clone was seen a few times. This chain joins TRBV27 and TRBJ2-3; TRBD1 might be the D (6 bases). V lost 4 bases to trimming and J lost 3 bases, with 8 bases between them. CDR1 and CDR2 (germline): MNHEY, SMNVEV (reference sequence). The CDR3 length is 13 residues. This chain's CDR3 is CASSSGHTDTQYF. The CDR3 bases are TGTGCCAGCAGTTCGGGACATACAGATACGCAGTATTTT.

The chain carries TRBV6-5 and TRBJ2-7; TRBD1 matches 9 bases. The CDR3 is 16 residues long. After removal of 1 base from V and 3 bases from J, the junction contained 7 bases not matched to a gene. Looked up from germline, CDR1 is MNHEY and CDR2 is SVGAGI. The CDR3 coding sequence is TGTGCCAGCAGTTACTTTAACCCGACAGGGGGCTACGAGCAGTACTTC. It is translated as CASSYFNPTGGYEQYF.

V usage is TRBV5-6 and J usage is TRBJ2-7; D is perhaps TRBD1 (6 bases). Trimming pared 6 bases from V and 0 bases from J, leaving 16 bases between. Germline values: CDR1 SGHDT, CDR2 YYEEEE. The CDR3 totals 15 residues. CDR3 DNA sequence: TGTGCCAGCACCGTGGACAGCGCGAGCTCCTACGAGCAGTACTTC. Translating it yields CASTVDSASSYEQYF. Based on the CDR3 plus reference TRBV5-6 and TRBJ2-7, the full variable domain is DAGVTQSPTHLIKTRGQQVTLRCSPKSGHDTVSWYQQALGQGPQFIFQYYEEEERQRGNFPDRFSGHQFPNYSSELNVNALLLGDSALYLCASTVDSASSYEQYFGPGTRLTVT.

This chain connects TRBV11-2 to TRBJ2-7; 8 bases are a match to TRBD2. CDR1 is SGHAT, CDR2 FQNNGV, per germline. This CDR3 is built from 13 residues. Losses at the gene ends were 3 bases for V and 5 bases for J; bases not matched to a gene: 3. The CDR3 here is CASSFSGTNEQYF. CDR3 nucleotide sequence: TGTGCCAGCAGCTTTAGCGGGACGAACGAGCAGTACTTC.

This clone was seen once. The V gene is TRBV27, the J gene TRBJ1-5, with TRBD1 matching over 7 bases. CDR3 length: 19 residues. Germline CDR1 and CDR2: MNHEY and SMNVEV (reference sequence). After removal of 6 bases from V and 2 bases from J, the junction contained 19 bases not matched to a gene. DNA for the CDR3: TGTGCCAGCAGGGCCTCCGTCAACAGGGGTAAGGAGGGCAATCAGCCCCAGCATTTT. Translating gives CASRASVNRGKEGNQPQHF.

V is TRBV5-4 and J is TRBJ2-1; D possibly corresponds to TRBD1 (5 bases). Germline V gene sequence: CDR1 SGHNT, CDR2 YYREEE (reference sequence). The CDR3 totals 13 residues. The V and J ends lost 0 bases and 10 bases respectively, with 11 bases between them. The DNA for the CDR3 is TGTGCCAGCAGCTTGGAGGGGTATCTCGAGCAGTTCTTC. Residues: CASSLEGYLEQFF. Together with reference TRBV5-4 and TRBJ2-1, the CDR3 gives the full variable domain: ETGVTQSPTHLIKTRGQQVTLRCSSQSGHNTVSWYQQALGQGPQFIFQYYREEENGRGNFPPRFSGLQFPNYSSELNVNALELDDSALYLCASSLEGYLEQFFGPGTRLTVL.

The CDR3 DNA is TGTGCCAGCAGCAAATGCTACAGACAGACGAATCAGCCCCAGCATTTT. Translating gives CASSKCYRQTNQPQHF. The chain recombines TRBV21-1 with TRBJ1-5; the table's D call of TRBD1 was not tested on the DNA. TRBV21-1 is a pseudogene segment. CDR3 length: 16 amino acids.

V gene TRBV29-1 combines with J gene TRBJ2-2; TRBD2 matches 15 bases. The germline V gene has CDR1 SQVTM and CDR2 ANQGSEA. V trimming: 5 bases; J trimming: 5 bases; junction bases outside the gene matches: 6. The CDR3 contains 16 residues. The CDR3 reads CSVPGLAGGTTGELFF. The DNA of the CDR3 is TGCAGCGTTCCGGGACTAGCGGGAGGTACTACCGGGGAGCTGTTTTTT.

The chain links TRBV2 to TRBJ2-5, with 7 bases aligning to TRBD1. From germline, CDR1 is SNHLY and CDR2 FYNNEI. This CDR3 region has 16 residues. The J segment lost 4 bases and the V segment lost 2 bases, leaving 10 bases of the junction unmatched. The CDR3 coding sequence is TGTGCCAGCAGTGAAAACAGGGGCGCGACGGGAGAGACCCAGTACTTC. The encoded protein is CASSENRGATGETQYF.

This clone was detected only once. The CDR3 protein is CASSQSGTSGSNEQFF. The CDR3 DNA reads TGCGCCAGCAGCCAATCCGGGACTAGCGGGTCCAATGAGCAGTTCTTC. The chain links TRBV4-1 to TRBJ2-1, with 12 bases aligning to TRBD2. In germline, CDR1 is MGHRA, CDR2 YSYEKL. Losses at the gene ends were 2 bases for V and 6 bases for J; bases not matched to a gene: 5. This CDR3 contains 16 residues.

The chain employs TRBV29-1 and TRBJ1-2; 9 nucleotides match TRBD1. With V trimmed by 6 bases and J by 3 bases, 8 bases remained unmatched. The CDR3 is 14 residues long. The germline V gene encodes CDR1 SQVTM and CDR2 ANQGSEA. The DNA for the CDR3 is TGCAGCGTGGCGGGACAGGGAGGGGACTATGGCTACACCTTC. Protein: CSVAGQGGDYGYTF.

The rearrangement joins TRBV6-6 to TRBJ2-7, with 11 bases that match TRBD1. Germline V gives CDR1 MNHNY, CDR2 SVGAGI (reference sequence). V lost 6 bases, J lost 2 bases, and 3 bases stayed unmatched. The CDR3 has 14 residues. This chain's CDR3 is CASRRDRGTYEQYF. CDR3 bases: TGTGCCAGCAGGAGGGACAGGGGGACCTACGAGCAGTACTTC.

The chain is built from TRBV2 and TRBJ2-1; TRBD1 aligns across 8 bases. The V and J ends lost 8 bases and 0 bases, in that order; junction bases with no gene match: 12. CDR1 and CDR2 (germline): SNHLY, FYNNEI. This CDR3 spans 17 amino acids. CDR3 DNA: TGTGCCAGCGGGATACCGGGACAGGTTCACTCCTACAATGAGCAGTTCTTC. This sequence encodes CASGIPGQVHSYNEQFF.

CDR3 amino acids: CASSFPGQGAGIEAFF. The CDR3 region has the DNA TGCGCCAGCAGCTTCCCGGGACAGGGGGCTGGAATTGAAGCTTTCTTT. V gene TRBV5-1 combines with J gene TRBJ1-1, with 12 bases fitting TRBD1. After removal of 2 bases from V and 7 bases from J, the junction contained 9 bases not matched to a gene. CDR1 and CDR2 (germline): SGHRS, YFSETQ. There are 16 residues in the CDR3.

This chain joins TRBV9 and TRBJ1-3; D ambiguous. The V gene lost 0 bases and the J gene lost 0 bases, with 4 bases spanning the gap. Per the germline V gene, CDR1 is SGDLS and CDR2 is YYNGEE. The CDR3 contains 14 residues. The DNA of the CDR3 is TGTGCCAGCAGCGTAGGTCGCTCTGGAAACACCATATATTTT. Its protein product is CASSVGRSGNTIYF.